Each of the 30 T cell receptor beta chains below was sequenced from the same sample in a study of technical replicates of blood from a few donors. Profiled with immunoSEQ multiplex PCR; TCRdb holds only in-frame clones, not every one. Of tens of thousands of clones listed, around nine tenths were seen once; the top ten hold approximately 5%. The specimen sequenced was PBMCs. The receptors here all came from a human donor in good health. Some clones in this sample may be carry-over from other donors' samples.

This chain uses TRBV4-3 with TRBJ2-7, with D unclear. The CDR3 contains 13 residues. Germline V gives CDR1 LGHNA, CDR2 YSLEER. V lost 1 base and J lost 3, with 7 bases in between. CDR3 sequence reads: CASSQATDYEQYF. CDR3 in DNA: TGCGCCAGCAGCCAAGCTACAGACTACGAGCAGTACTTC.

V and J are TRBV19 and TRBJ1-3, with 8 bases that match TRBD1. Germline V gives CDR1 LNHDA, CDR2 SQIVND (reference sequence). The CDR3 runs to 16 residues. The trim removed 5 bases at V and 0 bases at J, leaving 6 bases unmatched. The CDR3 loop reads CASSRGTGTSGNTIYF. The CDR3, as DNA: TGTGCCAGTAGTCGAGGGACAGGAACCTCTGGAAACACCATATATTTT.

This chain connects TRBV7-6 to TRBJ2-7, with 8 bases aligning to TRBD2. The V segment lost 1 base and the J segment 7 bases; nucleotides outside the gene matches: 3. Germline CDR1 is SGHVS and CDR2 is FNYEAQ. This CDR3 region has 13 residues. The CDR3 protein is CASSLDLAGEQYF. CDR3 DNA: TGTGCCAGCAGCTTAGACTTAGCGGGGGAGCAGTACTTC.

The chain has TRBV12-5 and TRBJ1-2; TRBD1 is a possible D gene (6 bases). Trimming shortened V by 0 bases and J by 8 bases, and 13 bases separated the two germline ends. Germline assignment: CDR1 LGHNT and CDR2 FRNRAP. The CDR3 loop spans 14 amino acids. The CDR3 DNA follows: TGTGCTAGTGGTTTGGTAACAGGGCTGGGGGGCTACACCTTC. This sequence encodes CASGLVTGLGGYTF. The full variable domain, completed using reference TRBV12-5 and TRBJ1-2, is DARVTQTPRHKVTEMGQEVTMRCQPILGHNTVFWYRQTMMQGLELLAYFRNRAPLDDSGMPKDRFSAEMPDATLATLKIQPSEPRDSAVYFCASGLVTGLGGYTFGSGTRLTVV.

The rearrangement uses TRBV5-6 and TRBJ1-5, with 7 bases that match TRBD1. CDR3 length: 14 residues. The germline V gene has CDR1 SGHDT and CDR2 YYEEEE. The V segment lost 3 bases and the J segment 3 bases; nucleotides outside the gene matches: 3. The CDR3 sequence is CASSSGTVNQPQHF. CDR3 in DNA: TGTGCCAGCAGCTCGGGGACAGTCAATCAGCCCCAGCATTTT.

This rearrangement joins TRBV5-1 to TRBJ2-3, with D maybe TRBD1 (5 bases). This CDR3 is 15 amino acids long. Per germline, CDR1 SGHRS and CDR2 YFSETQ. V lost 1 base to trimming and J lost 0 bases, with 9 bases between them. CDR3 loop: CASSLPQGSTDTQYF. The CDR3 DNA follows: TGCGCCAGCAGCTTGCCCCAGGGCAGCACAGATACGCAGTATTTT.

V usage is TRBV15 and J usage is TRBJ2-5, with a possible D match to TRBD1 (6 bases). Trimming cost V 0 bases and J 1 base, with 15 bases left between them. Germline V CDR1 and CDR2: LNHNV, YYDKDF (reference sequence). There are 17 residues in the CDR3. CDR3 coding DNA: TGTGCCACCAGCAGAGAAGCAAGAGGACAGCGCCAAGAGACCCAGTACTTC. Translation: CATSREARGQRQETQYF.

The chain has TRBV5-1 and TRBJ2-7, with a weak D call TRBD2 (6 bases). Germline values: CDR1 SGHRS, CDR2 YFSETQ. This CDR3 spans 14 amino acids. The V and J ends lost 2 bases and 5 bases respectively, with 14 bases between them. This CDR3 is CASSLQMGEDEQYF. The CDR3 DNA is TGCGCCAGCAGCTTACAAATGGGGGAGGACGAGCAGTACTTC. Based on the CDR3 plus reference TRBV5-1 and TRBJ2-7, the full variable domain is KAGVTQTPRYLIKTRGQQVTLSCSPISGHRSVSWYQQTPGQGLQFLFEYFSETQRNKGNFPGRFSGRQFSNSRSEMNVSTLELGDSALYLCASSLQMGEDEQYFGPGTRLTVT.

The chain has TRBV7-9 and TRBJ2-7; 8 bases map to TRBD2. The germline V gene has CDR1 SEHNR and CDR2 FQNEAQ (reference sequence). The CDR3 has 15 amino acids. After removal of 5 bases from V and 5 bases from J, the junction contained 11 bases not matched to a gene. CDR3 sequence: CASSQAAGDLDEQYF. Written as DNA, the CDR3 is TGTGCCAGCAGCCAAGCAGCGGGAGATTTGGACGAGCAGTACTTC.

This rearrangement joins TRBV15 to TRBJ2-3; the match to TRBD1 covers 11 bases. The germline V gene has CDR1 LNHNV and CDR2 YYDKDF (reference sequence). The CDR3 spans 15 residues. The ends lost 3 bases at V and 4 bases at J; junction bases unmatched: 3. The CDR3 DNA reads as TGTGCCACCAGCAGCGGACAGGGGGCAGCAGATACGCAGTATTTT. As protein: CATSSGQGAADTQYF.

The CDR3 loop reads CASSLNDRGRHDGYTF. The CDR3 bases are TGTGCCAGCAGCTTAAATGACAGGGGGCGCCATGATGGCTACACCTTC. The V gene is TRBV7-3, the J gene TRBJ1-2, with 10 bases that match TRBD1. V dropped 1 base and J dropped 6; count of bases not matched to a gene: 8. Looked up from germline, CDR1 is SGHTA and CDR2 is FQGTGA. The CDR3 runs to 16 residues.

The rearrangement links TRBV6-6 to TRBJ1-2; 11 nucleotides agree with TRBD1. The ends lost 5 bases at V and 6 bases at J; junction bases unmatched: 5. This CDR3 spans 14 amino acids. CDR1 MNHNY and CDR2 SVGAGI come from the germline V gene (reference sequence). Here the CDR3 DNA reads TGTGCCAGCAGTGAGGACAGGGGGCAGGATGGCTACACCTTC. Translated: CASSEDRGQDGYTF.

The rearrangement joins TRBV15 to TRBJ1-5; TRBD1 might be the D (6 bases). CDR3 length: 15 residues. Germline lookup yields CDR1 LNHNV and CDR2 YYDKDF (reference sequence). Trimming removed 3 bases at V and 6 bases at J, with 15 bases between. CDR3 residues: CATSSTGLNAQPQHF. As DNA, the CDR3 is TGTGCCACCAGCAGTACAGGGCTTAACGCTCAGCCCCAGCATTTT.

This chain joins TRBV6-5 and TRBJ1-2, with D uncertain. Per germline, CDR1 MNHEY and CDR2 SVGAGI. V dropped 4 bases and J dropped 4 bases, with 16 bases sitting between them. The CDR3 is made up of 15 amino acids. CDR3 coding DNA: TGTGCCAGCAGTTCCCCGGGCGCGGGCTTCTATGGCTACACCTTC. This translates into CASSSPGAGFYGYTF.

The chain recombines TRBV2 with TRBJ2-7; 8 bases agree with TRBD1. Germline CDR1 is SNHLY and CDR2 is FYNNEI. This CDR3 contains 15 residues. Losses at the gene ends were 3 bases for V and 3 bases for J; bases not matched to a gene: 7. DNA of the CDR3: TGTGCCAGCAGTGAGGGGACAGGACCATACTACGAGCAGTACTTC. Translating gives CASSEGTGPYYEQYF.

The gene calls are TRBV5-1 and TRBJ2-6; weak D call: TRBD2 (6 bases). V dropped 0 bases and J dropped 1 base, with 11 bases sitting between them. CDR1 is SGHRS, CDR2 YFSETQ, per germline. CDR3 length: 17 residues. CDR3 in DNA: TGCGCCAGCAGCTTGGTGGCGGGGAAGTCTGGGGCCAACGTCCTGACTTTC. Translation: CASSLVAGKSGANVLTF. Supplemented by reference TRBV5-1 and TRBJ2-6, the full variable domain reads KAGVTQTPRYLIKTRGQQVTLSCSPISGHRSVSWYQQTPGQGLQFLFEYFSETQRNKGNFPGRFSGRQFSNSRSEMNVSTLELGDSALYLCASSLVAGKSGANVLTFGAGSRLTVL.

This clone was detected a few times. V gene TRBV30 combines with J gene TRBJ1-1; TRBD1 agrees at 7 bases. CDR1 and CDR2 (germline): GTSNPN, SVGIG (reference sequence). The junction had 0 bases not matched to a gene; V was cut back by 2 bases and J by 0 bases. The CDR3 spans 13 residues. The CDR3 DNA reads TGTGCCTGGAGTACAGGGGTGAACACTGAAGCTTTCTTT. Protein: CAWSTGVNTEAFF. Full variable domain (outside the CDR3, taken from reference TRBV30 and TRBJ1-1): SQTIHQWPATLVQPVGSPLSLECTVEGTSNPNLYWYRQAAGRGLQLLFYSVGIGQISSEVPQNLSASRPQDRQFILSSKKLLLSDSGFYLCAWSTGVNTEAFFGQGTRLTVV.

This clone has just one count. The rearrangement uses TRBV4-1 and TRBJ2-1; 12 nucleotides agree with TRBD1. Germline V gives CDR1 MGHRA, CDR2 YSYEKL. V dropped 0 bases and J dropped 8; count of bases not matched to a gene: 14. CDR3 length: 19 residues. Here the CDR3 reads CASSQERGTGTGGRDEQFF. The CDR3 DNA follows: TGCGCCAGCAGCCAAGAAAGGGGGACCGGGACAGGGGGCCGGGATGAGCAGTTCTTC.

The chain combines TRBV5-1 with TRBJ1-1, with 12 nucleotides matching TRBD1. From germline, CDR1 is SGHRS and CDR2 YFSETQ. CDR3 length: 16 amino acids. J lost 5 bases, V lost 4 bases, and 9 bases had no gene match. In DNA form, the CDR3 reads TGCGCCAGCAGCCTAAAGGGACAGGGGGCGAATACTGAAGCTTTCTTT. Translation gives CASSLKGQGANTEAFF.

This rearrangement joins TRBV7-9 to TRBJ1-6, with 9 bases aligning to TRBD1. In germline, CDR1 is SEHNR, CDR2 FQNEAQ (reference sequence). The CDR3 is 14 amino acids. Trimming took 5 bases from V and 12 from J; bases not matched to a gene: 8. CDR3 bases: TGTGCCAGCAGCCTTCCCGGGACAGGGCGACCCCTCCACTTT. Protein: CASSLPGTGRPLHF.

This chain connects TRBV1 to TRBJ2-3; the D call of TRBD2 is as the table states it, not checked on the DNA. TRBV1 is assigned pseudogene status. The CDR3 runs to 15 residues. CDR3 amino acids: CTSSQLAGVGDTQYF. The CDR3 nucleotides are TGCACCAGCAGCCAATTAGCGGGAGTGGGAGATACGCAGTATTTT.

The chain combines TRBV5-1 with TRBJ2-1; 7 nucleotides agree with TRBD2. This CDR3 spans 15 amino acids. Looked up from germline, CDR1 is SGHRS and CDR2 is YFSETQ. V was pared by 4 bases and J by 6 bases, with 10 bases of the junction left unmatched. The CDR3 region has the DNA TGCGCCAGCAGCCGGGGGGACCAGCGGGGCAATGAGCAGTTCTTC. Translation: CASSRGDQRGNEQFF.

The DNA for the CDR3 is TGCACCAGCAGTCAAGGATTGGCGGGATTTCTTTACGAGCAGTACTTC. Its translation: CTSSQGLAGFLYEQYF. The chain combines TRBV1 with TRBJ2-7; no check of the table's D call, TRBD2, against the DNA was made. TRBV1 corresponds to a pseudogene. The CDR3 is 16 amino acids.

The V gene is TRBV9, the J gene TRBJ2-1; D is unclear. CDR1 and CDR2 from the germline V gene are SGDLS and YYNGEE. V gave up 0 bases and J gave up 6 bases, with 7 bases separating them. The CDR3 contains 13 residues. This CDR3 is CASSVASFNEQFF. The CDR3 nucleotides read TGTGCCAGCAGCGTAGCCAGTTTCAATGAGCAGTTCTTC.

The chain combines TRBV7-3 with TRBJ2-1, with 15 bases matching TRBD2. The trim removed 6 bases at V and 8 bases at J, leaving 5 bases unmatched. The length of the CDR3 is 15 residues. Germline V CDR1 and CDR2: SGHTA, FQGTGA. CDR3 DNA sequence: TGTGCCAGCAGTCTCGGGACTAGCGGGAGGTATGAGCAGTTCTTC. Translated, it gives CASSLGTSGRYEQFF.

J is TRBJ2-1 and V is TRBV9, with D maybe TRBD2 (6 bases). This CDR3 is 15 amino acids long. Germline assignment: CDR1 SGDLS and CDR2 YYNGEE. Deletions cut 4 bases from V and 2 bases from J, with 13 bases between. In DNA form, the CDR3 reads TGTGCCAGCAGCCAATCGGGACTTACCTACAATGAGCAGTTCTTC. This gives the protein CASSQSGLTYNEQFF.

The chain joins TRBV19 to TRBJ2-7; 8 bases map to TRBD2. The CDR3 has 16 amino acids. Germline V gene data show CDR1 as LNHDA and CDR2 as SQIVND (reference sequence). J lost 3 bases, V lost 0 bases, and 7 bases had no gene match. The CDR3 DNA reads as TGTGCCAGTAGTATAGAGGGCAGGACTAGCTTCTACGAGCAGTACTTC. It encodes CASSIEGRTSFYEQYF.

The J gene is TRBJ1-1, the V gene TRBV19; no clear D. Between the trimmed V and J ends, which lost 6 bases and 11 bases, there was a span of 19 bases. The CDR3 has 13 amino acids. The germline V gene encodes CDR1 LNHDA and CDR2 SQIVND (reference sequence). The CDR3 DNA reads as TGTGCCAGTAGCCCCCCTTCACCATTCGCGGCTTTCTTT. As protein: CASSPPSPFAAFF.

The chain is built from TRBV15 and TRBJ1-6; 8 nucleotides line up with TRBD1. The germline gives CDR1 LNHNV, CDR2 YYDKDF (reference sequence). The CDR3 length is 16 residues. With 5 bases clipped from V and 0 bases from J, the junction kept 3 bases outside the gene matches. Written as DNA, the CDR3 is TGTGCCACCAGCTCAGGACAGGGCTCCTATAATTCACCCCTCCACTTT. Translation gives CATSSGQGSYNSPLHF.

This clone has a handful of counts. The chain employs TRBV6-6 and TRBJ1-2; D perhaps matches TRBD1 (6 bases). V was pared by 8 bases and J by 4 bases, with 14 bases between. Germline assignment: CDR1 MNHNY and CDR2 SVGAGI (reference sequence). This CDR3 spans 13 amino acids. The DNA of the CDR3 is TGTGCCAGCCACAGGGAGGGGAGCTATGGCTACACCTTC. Translation: CASHREGSYGYTF.